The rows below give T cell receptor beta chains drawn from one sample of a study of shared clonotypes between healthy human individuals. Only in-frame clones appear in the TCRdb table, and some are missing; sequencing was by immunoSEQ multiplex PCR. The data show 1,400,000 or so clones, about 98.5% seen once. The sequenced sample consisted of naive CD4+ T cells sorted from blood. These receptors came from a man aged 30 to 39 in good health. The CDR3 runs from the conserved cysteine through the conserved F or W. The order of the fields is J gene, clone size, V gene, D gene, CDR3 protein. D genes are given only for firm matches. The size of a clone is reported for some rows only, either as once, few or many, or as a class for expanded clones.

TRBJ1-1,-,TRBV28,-,CASSLWGRGRTEAFF
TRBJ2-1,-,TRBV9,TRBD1,CASSPPRDSTYNEQFF
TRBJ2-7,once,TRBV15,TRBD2,CATSRVQERGEQYF
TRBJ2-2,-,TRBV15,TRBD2,CATSRDPTSGRIWNTGELFF
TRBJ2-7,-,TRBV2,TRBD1,CASSYYRGLGEQYF
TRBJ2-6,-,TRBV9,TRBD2,CASSVVSSGGGSGANVLTF
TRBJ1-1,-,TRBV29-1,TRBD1,CSSDRVITEAFF
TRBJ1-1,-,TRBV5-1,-,CASSLNDWRNTEAFF
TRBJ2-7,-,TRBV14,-,CASSRPPSEQYF
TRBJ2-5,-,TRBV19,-,CASSKLGLNQETQYF
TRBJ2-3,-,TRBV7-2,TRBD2,CASRLAGTDTQYF
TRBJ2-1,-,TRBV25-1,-,CASSVRGADEQFF
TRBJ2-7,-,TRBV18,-,CASSPRDTYSYEQYF